This section outlines one T cell receptor beta chain sequence together with its context. This sample was taken from a study of CD8 T cells in Susac syndrome. Trimming took 3 bases from V and 4 from J, leaving 6 bases between them. CDR3 length equals 12 residues. Germline lookup yields CDR1 LGHDT and CDR2 YNNKEL (reference sequence). RNA, at roughly 0.45 to 1 ug, was reverse transcribed with random hexamers. Via MiXCR, TCRdb re-called the immunoSEQ multiplex PCR reads, giving one row per CDR3 protein. The sample has about 200,000 distinct CDR3 sequences, around 95% seen once; the top ten hold around 0.1%.

The material sequenced was CD4+ T cells from PBMCs. The gene calls are TRBV3-1 and TRBJ2-5; no firm D call. The sequence was obtained from a human donor in good health. In DNA form, the CDR3 reads TGTGCCAGCAGCCACTCGTCAGAGACCCAGTACTTC. Amino acid sequence: CASSHSSETQYF.